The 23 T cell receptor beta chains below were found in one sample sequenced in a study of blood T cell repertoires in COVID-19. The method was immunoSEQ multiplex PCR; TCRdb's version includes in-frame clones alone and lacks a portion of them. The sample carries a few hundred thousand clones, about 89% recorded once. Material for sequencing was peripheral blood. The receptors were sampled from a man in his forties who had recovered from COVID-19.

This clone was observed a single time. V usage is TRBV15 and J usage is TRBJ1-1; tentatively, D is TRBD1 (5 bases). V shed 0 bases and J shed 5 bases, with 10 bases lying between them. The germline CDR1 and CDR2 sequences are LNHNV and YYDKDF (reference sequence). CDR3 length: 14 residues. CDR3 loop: CATSRDRVGTEAFF. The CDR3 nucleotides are TGTGCCACCAGCAGAGACAGGGTGGGTACTGAAGCTTTCTTT.

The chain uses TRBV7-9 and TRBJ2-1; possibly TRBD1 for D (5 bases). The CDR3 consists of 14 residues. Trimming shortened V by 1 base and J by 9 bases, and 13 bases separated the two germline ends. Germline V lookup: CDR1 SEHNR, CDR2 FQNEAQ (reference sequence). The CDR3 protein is CASSLDPGSGEQFF. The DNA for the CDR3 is TGTGCCAGCAGCTTAGATCCAGGGTCGGGTGAGCAGTTCTTC. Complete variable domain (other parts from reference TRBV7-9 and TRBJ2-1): DTGVSQNPRHKITKRGQNVTFRCDPISEHNRLYWYRQTLGQGPEFLTYFQNEAQLEKSRLLSDRFSAERPKGSFSTLEIQRTEQGDSAMYLCASSLDPGSGEQFFGPGTRLTVL.

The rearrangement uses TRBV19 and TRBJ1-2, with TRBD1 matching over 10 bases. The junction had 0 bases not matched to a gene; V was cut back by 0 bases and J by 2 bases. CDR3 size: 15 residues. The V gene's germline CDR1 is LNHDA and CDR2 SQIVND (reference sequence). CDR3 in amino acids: CASSIEGQGNYGYTF. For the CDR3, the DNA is TGTGCCAGTAGTATAGAGGGACAGGGGAACTATGGCTACACCTTC.

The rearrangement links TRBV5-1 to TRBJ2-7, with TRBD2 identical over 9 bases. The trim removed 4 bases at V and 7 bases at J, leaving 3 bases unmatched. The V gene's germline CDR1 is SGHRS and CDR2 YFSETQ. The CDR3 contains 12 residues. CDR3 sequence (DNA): TGCGCCAGCAGCCCTGGACTAGCGGAGCAGTACTTC. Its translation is CASSPGLAEQYF.

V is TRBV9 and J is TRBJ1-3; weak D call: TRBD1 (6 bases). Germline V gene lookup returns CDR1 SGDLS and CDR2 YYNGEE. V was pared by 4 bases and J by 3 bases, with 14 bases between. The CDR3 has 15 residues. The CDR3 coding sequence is TGTGCCAGCAGCTCAATCAGGGGTGGTGGAAACACCATATATTTT. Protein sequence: CASSSIRGGGNTIYF.

Here the CDR3 DNA reads TGTGCCAGCAGCTCGGGGACAAGCCTCTACAATGAGCAGTTCTTC. This encodes CASSSGTSLYNEQFF. The chain carries TRBV7-6 and TRBJ2-1; tentative D call: TRBD1 (6 bases). Trimming left V 4 bases short and J 3 bases short, with 13 bases between. The germline V gene has CDR1 SGHVS and CDR2 FNYEAQ. There are 15 residues in the CDR3.

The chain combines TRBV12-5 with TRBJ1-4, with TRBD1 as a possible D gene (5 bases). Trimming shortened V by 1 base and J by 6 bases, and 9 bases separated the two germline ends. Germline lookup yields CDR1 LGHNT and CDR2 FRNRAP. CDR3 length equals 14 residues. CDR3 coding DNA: TGTGCTAGTGGTTTGGGACAGAACGATGAAAAACTGTTTTTT. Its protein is CASGLGQNDEKLFF.

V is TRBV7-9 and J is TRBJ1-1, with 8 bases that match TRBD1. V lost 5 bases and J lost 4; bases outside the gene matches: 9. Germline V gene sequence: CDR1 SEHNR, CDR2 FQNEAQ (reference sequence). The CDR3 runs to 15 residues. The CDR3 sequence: CASSPPGQGRTEAFF. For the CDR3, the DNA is TGTGCCAGCAGCCCACCTGGACAGGGACGCACTGAAGCTTTCTTT.

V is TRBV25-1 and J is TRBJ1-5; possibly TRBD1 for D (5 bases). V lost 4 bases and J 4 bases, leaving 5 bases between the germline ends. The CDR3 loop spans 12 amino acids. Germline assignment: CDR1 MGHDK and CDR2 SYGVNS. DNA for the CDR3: TGTGCCAGCAGTGCAGGGAATCAGCCCCAGCATTTT. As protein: CASSAGNQPQHF. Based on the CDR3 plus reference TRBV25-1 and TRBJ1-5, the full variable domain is EADIYQTPRYLVIGTGKKITLECSQTMGHDKMYWYQQDPGMELHLIHYSYGVNSTEKGDLSSESTVSRIRTEHFPLTLESARPSHTSQYLCASSAGNQPQHFGDGTRLSIL.

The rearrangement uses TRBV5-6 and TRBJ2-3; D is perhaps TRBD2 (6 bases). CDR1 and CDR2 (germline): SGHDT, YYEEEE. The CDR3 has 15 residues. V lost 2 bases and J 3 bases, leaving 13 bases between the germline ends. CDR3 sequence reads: CASSFWGGGTDTQYF. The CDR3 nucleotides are TGTGCCAGCAGCTTCTGGGGAGGCGGGACAGATACGCAGTATTTT. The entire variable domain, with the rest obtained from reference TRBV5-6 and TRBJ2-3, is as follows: DAGVTQSPTHLIKTRGQQVTLRCSPKSGHDTVSWYQQALGQGPQFIFQYYEEEERQRGNFPDRFSGHQFPNYSSELNVNALLLGDSALYLCASSFWGGGTDTQYFGPGTRLTVL.

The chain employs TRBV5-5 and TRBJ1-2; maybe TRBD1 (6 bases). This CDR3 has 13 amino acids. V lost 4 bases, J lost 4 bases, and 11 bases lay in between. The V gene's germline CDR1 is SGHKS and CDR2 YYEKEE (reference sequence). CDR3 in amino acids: CASSLGGSYGYTF. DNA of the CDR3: TGTGCCAGCAGCCTGGGGGGCAGCTATGGCTACACCTTC.

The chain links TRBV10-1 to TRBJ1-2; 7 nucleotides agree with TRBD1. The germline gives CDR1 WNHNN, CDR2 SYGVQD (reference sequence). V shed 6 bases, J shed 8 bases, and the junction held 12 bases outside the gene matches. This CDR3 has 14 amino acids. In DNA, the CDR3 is TGCGCCAGCAGCTACAGGGGCGCGGTCCAAGGCTACACCTTC. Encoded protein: CASSYRGAVQGYTF.

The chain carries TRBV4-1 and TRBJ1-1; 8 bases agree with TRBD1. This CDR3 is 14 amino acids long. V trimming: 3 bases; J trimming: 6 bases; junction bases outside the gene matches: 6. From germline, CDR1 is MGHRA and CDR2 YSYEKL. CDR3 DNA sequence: TGCGCCAGCAGCCACTTGGACAGGGATCCTGAAGCTTTCTTT. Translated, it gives CASSHLDRDPEAFF.

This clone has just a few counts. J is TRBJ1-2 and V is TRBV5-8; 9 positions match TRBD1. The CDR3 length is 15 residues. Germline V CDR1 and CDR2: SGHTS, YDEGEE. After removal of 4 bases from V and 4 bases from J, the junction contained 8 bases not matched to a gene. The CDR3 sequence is CASSVIGQGTYGYTF. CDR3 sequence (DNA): TGTGCCAGCAGCGTAATCGGACAGGGGACCTATGGCTACACCTTC.

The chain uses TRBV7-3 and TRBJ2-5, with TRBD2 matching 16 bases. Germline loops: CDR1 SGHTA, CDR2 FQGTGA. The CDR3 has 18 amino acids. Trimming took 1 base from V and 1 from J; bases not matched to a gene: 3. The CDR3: CASSLRGLAGGAQETQYF. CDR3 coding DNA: TGTGCCAGCAGCTTAAGGGGACTAGCGGGAGGGGCCCAAGAGACCCAGTACTTC. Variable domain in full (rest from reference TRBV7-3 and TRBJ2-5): GAGVSQTPSNKVTEKGKYVELRCDPISGHTALYWYRQSLGQGPEFLIYFQGTGAADDSGLPNDRFFAVRPEGSVSTLKIQRTERGDSAVYLCASSLRGLAGGAQETQYFGPGTRLLVL.

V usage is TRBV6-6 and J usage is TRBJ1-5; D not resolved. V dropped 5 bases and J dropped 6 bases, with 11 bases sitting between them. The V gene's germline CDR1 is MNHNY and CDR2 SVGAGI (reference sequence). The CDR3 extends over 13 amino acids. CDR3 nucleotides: TGTGCCAGCAGTACGGGTGTGAGTCAGCCCCAGCATTTT. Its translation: CASSTGVSQPQHF.

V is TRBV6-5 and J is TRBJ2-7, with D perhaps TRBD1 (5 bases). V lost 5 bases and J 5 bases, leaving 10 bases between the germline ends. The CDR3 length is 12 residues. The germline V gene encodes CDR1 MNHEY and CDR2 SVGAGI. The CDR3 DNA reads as TGTGCCAGCAGTCCCGACAGCCACGAGCAGTACTTC. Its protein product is CASSPDSHEQYF.

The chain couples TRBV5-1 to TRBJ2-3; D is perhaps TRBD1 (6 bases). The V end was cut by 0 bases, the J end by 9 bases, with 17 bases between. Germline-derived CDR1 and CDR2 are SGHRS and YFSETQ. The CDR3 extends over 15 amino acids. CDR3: CASSLARRQGTTQYF. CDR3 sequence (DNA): TGCGCCAGCAGCTTGGCCCGGAGGCAGGGGACGACGCAGTATTTT. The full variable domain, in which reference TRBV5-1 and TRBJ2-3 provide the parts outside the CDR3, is KAGVTQTPRYLIKTRGQQVTLSCSPISGHRSVSWYQQTPGQGLQFLFEYFSETQRNKGNFPGRFSGRQFSNSRSEMNVSTLELGDSALYLCASSLARRQGTTQYFGPGTRLTVL.

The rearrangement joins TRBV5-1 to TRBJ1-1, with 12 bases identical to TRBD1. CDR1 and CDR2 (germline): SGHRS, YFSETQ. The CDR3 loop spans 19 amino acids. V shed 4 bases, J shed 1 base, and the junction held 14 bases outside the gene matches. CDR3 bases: TGCGCCAGCAGCAATAACCCGGCTGGGACAGGGGGCGCGAACACTGAAGCTTTCTTT. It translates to CASSNNPAGTGGANTEAFF.

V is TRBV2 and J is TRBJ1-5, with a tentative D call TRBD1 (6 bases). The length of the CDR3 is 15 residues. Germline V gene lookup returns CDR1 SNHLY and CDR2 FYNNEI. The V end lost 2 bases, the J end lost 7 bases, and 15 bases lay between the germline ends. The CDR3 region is CASSESLGGSQPQHF. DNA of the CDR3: TGTGCCAGCAGTGAATCCCTTGGGGGCAGCCAGCCCCAGCATTTT.

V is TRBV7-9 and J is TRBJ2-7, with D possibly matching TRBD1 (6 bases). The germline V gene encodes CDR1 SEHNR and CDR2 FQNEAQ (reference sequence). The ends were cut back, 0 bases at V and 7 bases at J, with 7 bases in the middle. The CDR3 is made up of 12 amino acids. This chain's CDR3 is CASSLARGEQYF. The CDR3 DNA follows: TGTGCCAGCAGCTTAGCGAGGGGGGAGCAGTACTTC. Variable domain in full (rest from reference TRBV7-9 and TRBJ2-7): DTGVSQNPRHKITKRGQNVTFRCDPISEHNRLYWYRQTLGQGPEFLTYFQNEAQLEKSRLLSDRFSAERPKGSFSTLEIQRTEQGDSAMYLCASSLARGEQYFGPGTRLTVT.

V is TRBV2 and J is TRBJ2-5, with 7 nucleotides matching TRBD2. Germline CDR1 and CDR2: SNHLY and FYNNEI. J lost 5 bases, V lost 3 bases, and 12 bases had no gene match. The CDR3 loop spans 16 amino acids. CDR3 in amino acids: CASSDDHGGGWETQYF. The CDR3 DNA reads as TGTGCCAGCAGTGACGATCACGGGGGAGGGTGGGAGACCCAGTACTTC.

Here the CDR3 DNA reads TGTGCCAGCAGTGCGGAGCGGAACATAGCCAAAAACATTCAGTACTTC. Protein: CASSAERNIAKNIQYF. The chain has TRBV2 and TRBJ2-4; D is perhaps TRBD2 (5 bases). Germline CDR1 and CDR2: SNHLY and FYNNEI. Trimming took 4 bases from V and 0 from J, leaving 13 bases between them. CDR3 length equals 16 residues.